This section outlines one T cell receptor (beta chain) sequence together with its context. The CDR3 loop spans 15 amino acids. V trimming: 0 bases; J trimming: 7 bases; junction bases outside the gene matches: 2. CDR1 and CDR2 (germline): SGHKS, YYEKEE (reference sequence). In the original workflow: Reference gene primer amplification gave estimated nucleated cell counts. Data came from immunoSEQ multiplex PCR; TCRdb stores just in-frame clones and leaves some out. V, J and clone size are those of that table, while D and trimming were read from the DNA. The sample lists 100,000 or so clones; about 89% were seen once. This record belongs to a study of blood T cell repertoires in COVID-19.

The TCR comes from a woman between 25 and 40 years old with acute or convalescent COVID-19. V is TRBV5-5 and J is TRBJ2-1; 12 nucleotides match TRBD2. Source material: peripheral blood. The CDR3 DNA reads TGTGCCAGCAGCTTGGCAACTAGCGGGGGGAATGAGCAGTTCTTC. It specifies CASSLATSGGNEQFF.